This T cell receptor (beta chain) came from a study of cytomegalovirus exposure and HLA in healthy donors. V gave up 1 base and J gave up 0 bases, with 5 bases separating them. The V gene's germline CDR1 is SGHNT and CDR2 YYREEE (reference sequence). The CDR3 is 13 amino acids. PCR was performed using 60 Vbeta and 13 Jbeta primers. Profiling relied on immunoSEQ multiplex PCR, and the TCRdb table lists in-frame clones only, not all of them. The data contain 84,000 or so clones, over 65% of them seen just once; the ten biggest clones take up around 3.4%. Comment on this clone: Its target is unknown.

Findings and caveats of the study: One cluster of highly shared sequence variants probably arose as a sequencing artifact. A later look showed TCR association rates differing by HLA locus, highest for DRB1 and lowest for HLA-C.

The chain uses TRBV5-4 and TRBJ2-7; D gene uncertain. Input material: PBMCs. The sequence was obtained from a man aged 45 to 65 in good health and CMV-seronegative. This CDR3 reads CASSLYSSYEQYF. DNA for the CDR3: TGTGCCAGCAGCTTGTACTCCTCCTACGAGCAGTACTTC.